Each of the 32 T cell receptor beta chains below was sequenced from the same sample in a study of CD8+CD57+ T cells in acquired aplastic anemia. Only patients with CD8+CD57+ cell expansion on flow cytometry were chosen for sequencing. TCR beta VDJ combinations and CDR3 sequences were profiled from genomic DNA. A single record per CDR3 protein comes from TCRdb applying MiXCR to the reads. The data show approximately 180,000 distinct CDR3 sequences, around 60% seen once. The sample comprised sorted CD4+, CD8+, or CD8+CD57+ T cells (not recorded which) from PBMCs. These TCRs come from a human donor with aplastic anemia.

The rearrangement uses TRBV20-1 and TRBJ2-3; no reliable D call. CDR1 is DFQATT and CDR2 is SNEGSKA in the germline V gene (reference sequence). The CDR3 consists of 14 residues. Deletions cut 6 bases from V and 1 base from J, with 14 bases between. The CDR3 protein is CSASSPGGTDTQYF. In nucleotides, the CDR3 is TGCAGTGCCAGCAGTCCTGGGGGCACAGATACGCAGTATTTT.

The CDR3 protein is CASQMTRPDTQYF. The CDR3 DNA reads TGTGCCAGCCAGATGACCCGCCCAGATACGCAGTATTTT. The rearrangement uses TRBV2 and TRBJ2-3; D gene ambiguous. CDR1 SNHLY and CDR2 FYNNEI come from the germline V gene. The CDR3 is 13 residues long. Trimming cost V 8 bases and J 4 bases, with 13 bases left between them.

J is TRBJ1-5 and V is TRBV20-1; no clear D gene. The CDR3 length is 14 residues. The V gene lost 0 bases and the J gene lost 0 bases, with 6 bases spanning the gap. Per germline, CDR1 DFQATT and CDR2 SNEGSKA (reference sequence). CDR3 in amino acids: CSARESVSNQPQHF. The CDR3 DNA follows: TGCAGTGCTAGAGAGTCGGTTAGCAATCAGCCCCAGCATTTT.

This clonotype has only one observation. The chain recombines TRBV19 with TRBJ2-7; the match to TRBD1 covers 8 bases. The germline V gene encodes CDR1 LNHDA and CDR2 SQIVND (reference sequence). The length of the CDR3 is 15 residues. Trimming took 6 bases from V and 3 from J; bases not matched to a gene: 10. CDR3 sequence reads: CASSTKTGGGYEQYF. CDR3 DNA: TGTGCCAGTAGCACAAAAACAGGGGGAGGCTACGAGCAGTACTTC.

The chain recombines TRBV7-6 with TRBJ2-5, with D perhaps assigned TRBD1 or TRBD2 (5 bases each). The CDR3 runs to 11 residues. Germline lookup yields CDR1 SGHVS and CDR2 FNYEAQ. Trimming shortened V by 8 bases and J by 13 bases, and 17 bases separated the two germline ends. The DNA for the CDR3 is TGTGCCAGCGGCCATGGGGACCCCTCGTACTTC. As protein: CASGHGDPSYF.

CDR3 sequence reads: CASTFGGPGANVLTF. DNA of the CDR3: TGTGCCAGCACCTTCGGGGGCCCCGGGGCCAACGTCCTGACTTTC. V is TRBV10-3 and J is TRBJ2-6; perhaps D is TRBD1 or TRBD2 (6 bases each). Germline V lookup: CDR1 ENHRY, CDR2 SYGVKD. The length of the CDR3 is 15 residues. Trimming removed 10 bases from V and 4 bases from J, with 17 bases in between.

The chain is built from TRBV30 and TRBJ1-1, with D perhaps TRBD1 (5 bases). Germline CDR1 reads GTSNPN; CDR2 reads SVGIG (reference sequence). Trimming removed 4 bases at V and 0 bases at J, with 12 bases between. The CDR3 has 14 amino acids. The CDR3 DNA reads as TGTGCCTGGACTTTTGGACACCTGAACACTGAAGCTTTCTTT. This gives the protein CAWTFGHLNTEAFF.

The chain uses TRBV15 and TRBJ2-7; TRBD1 aligns across 7 bases. Trimming removed 3 bases from V and 1 base from J; junction bases left unmatched: 21. Germline-derived CDR1 and CDR2 are LNHNV and YYDKDF (reference sequence). The CDR3 has 20 residues. The CDR3 loop reads CATSSRKPRTGPKGSYEQYF. The CDR3 coding sequence is TGTGCCACCAGCAGTAGAAAGCCTCGGACAGGCCCTAAGGGATCCTACGAGCAGTACTTC.

As regards this clonotype: The CDR3 ends on some other residue instead of the conserved phenylalanine or tryptophan, so this is likely a read error. The limits of the CDR3 on the DNA are not certain, so only TCRdb's listed CDR3 is given. The chain recombines TRBV12-5 with TRBJ2-7; TRBD2, the D gene given by the table, was not confirmed from the DNA. Inclusive of both ends, the CDR3 amounts to 12 amino acids. CDR1 and CDR2 (germline): LGHNT, FRNRAP. Here the CDR3 reads CASGLVKGDSGD.

The chain couples TRBV10-2 to TRBJ1-1; tentatively, D is TRBD1 (6 bases). This CDR3 region has 18 residues. The V and J ends lost 4 bases and 1 base respectively, with 22 bases between them. Germline loops: CDR1 WSHSY, CDR2 SAAADI. CDR3 residues: CASSGLWGDTLSNTEAFF. CDR3 nucleotides: TGCGCCAGCAGTGGCCTTTGGGGGGACACACTATCGAACACTGAAGCTTTCTTT.

The chain carries TRBV19 and TRBJ1-5; 8 bases align to TRBD1. The CDR3 has 15 residues. Germline loops: CDR1 LNHDA, CDR2 SQIVND (reference sequence). J was trimmed by 4 bases and V by 7 bases; bases with no gene match: 9. CDR3 DNA sequence: TGTGCCAGTAAGTCGGACAGGGTTTTAAATCAGCCCCAGCATTTT. Translation: CASKSDRVLNQPQHF. Looking up the rest from reference TRBV19 and TRBJ1-5 gives the full variable domain: DGGITQSPKYLFRKEGQNVTLSCEQNLNHDAMYWYRQDPGQGLRLIYYSQIVNDFQKGDIAEGYSVSREKKESFPLTVTSAQKNPTAFYLCASKSDRVLNQPQHFGDGTRLSIL.

The V gene is TRBV5-5, the J gene TRBJ1-1; 7 positions agree with TRBD1. The CDR3 spans 15 residues. Germline CDR1 and CDR2: SGHKS and YYEKEE (reference sequence). V dropped 4 bases and J dropped 0; count of bases not matched to a gene: 6. DNA for the CDR3: TGTGCCAGCAGCCCTGGAGGACAGGTGAACACTGAAGCTTTCTTT. The encoded protein is CASSPGGQVNTEAFF.

Only a few counts were recorded for this clonotype. The chain uses TRBV5-1 and TRBJ2-7; a weak D match, TRBD1 (5 bases). The V end was cut by 3 bases, the J end by 7 bases, with 8 bases between. The CDR3 spans 11 residues. In germline, CDR1 is SGHRS, CDR2 YFSETQ. CDR3 nucleotide sequence: TGCGCCAGCAGCTGGGGCCTGGAGCAGTACTTC. It is translated as CASSWGLEQYF.

This clonotype occurred many times. The chain carries TRBV12-3 or TRBV12-4 and TRBJ1-3, with a weak D call TRBD1 (6 bases). The CDR3 sequence is 17 residues long. Deletions cut 6 bases from V and 3 bases from J, with 21 bases between. This CDR3 reads CASRAGVGGVVGNTIYF. As DNA, the CDR3 is TGTGCCAGCAGAGCCGGGGTAGGGGGGGTCGTTGGAAACACCATATATTTT.

To note about this clonotype: Sequence at one end of the junction differs from germline and may be a read error. V is TRBV7-9 and J is TRBJ1-5; TRBD1 is a possible D gene (6 bases). CDR3 length: 14 residues. Looked up from germline, CDR1 is SEHNR and CDR2 is FQNEAQ (reference sequence). The CDR3 DNA reads as TGTGCCAGCAGCCAGACAGGATTCAATCGGCCCCAGCATTTT. Protein: CASSQTGFNRPQHF.

This clonotype has at least ten counts. The chain uses TRBV19 and TRBJ2-5; D unclear. The CDR3 covers 13 residues. V gave up 1 base and J gave up 0 bases, with 3 bases separating them. Germline CDR1 is LNHDA and CDR2 is SQIVND (reference sequence). Written as DNA, the CDR3 is TGTGCCAGTAGTATAGGCTACCAAGAGACCCAGTACTTC. Its protein is CASSIGYQETQYF.

Comment on this clonotype: Compared with germline, one end of the junction differs, possibly owing to a read error. The genes are TRBV29-1 and TRBJ1-2, with 7 bases identical to TRBD1. Germline-derived CDR1 and CDR2 are SQVTM and ANQGSEA. The CDR3 extends over 13 amino acids. The CDR3 DNA reads as TGCGGCGTTGTAGGGGGCGCAGGCTATGGCTACACCTTC. Protein: CGVVGGAGYGYTF.

This clonotype was detected only a few times. A junction end diverges from the germline sequence, so it may reflect a read error. J is TRBJ2-1 and V is TRBV12-3 or TRBV12-4; D gene unclear. This CDR3 region has 12 residues. CDR3 nucleotides: TGTGCCAGCGGTTTAAGTTACAATGAGCAGTTCTTC. Protein sequence: CASGLSYNEQFF.

This chain links TRBV7-2 with TRBJ2-7; D is unclear. The CDR3 is 11 amino acids. The V and J ends lost 7 bases and 6 bases respectively, with 10 bases between them. The germline CDR1 and CDR2 sequences are SGHTA and FQGNSA. CDR3 sequence: CASTDLAEQYF. As DNA, the CDR3 is TGTGCCAGCACAGACTTGGCCGAGCAGTACTTC.

This chain uses TRBV5-1 with TRBJ2-1, with D perhaps matching TRBD2 (6 bases). Trimming shortened V by 2 bases and J by 2 bases, and 14 bases separated the two germline ends. The CDR3 loop spans 16 amino acids. Germline lookup yields CDR1 SGHRS and CDR2 YFSETQ. The CDR3: CASSFTGGTTYNEQFF. As DNA, the CDR3 is TGCGCCAGCAGCTTTACCGGGGGAACCACCTACAATGAGCAGTTCTTC.

The J gene is TRBJ1-5, the V gene TRBV19; D possibly corresponds to TRBD1 (6 bases). CDR3 length: 14 residues. V shed 3 bases and J shed 6 bases, with 12 bases lying between them. Germline loops: CDR1 LNHDA, CDR2 SQIVND (reference sequence). CDR3 protein: CASSMAQGGQPQHF. The CDR3 coding sequence is TGTGCCAGTAGTATGGCACAGGGAGGTCAGCCCCAGCATTTT.

This chain joins TRBV7-3 and TRBJ1-1; 7 nucleotides agree with TRBD1. Losses at the gene ends were 5 bases for V and 1 base for J; bases not matched to a gene: 4. The CDR3 sequence is 14 residues long. Germline V CDR1 and CDR2: SGHTA, FQGTGA. The chain's CDR3 is CASSGGTENTEAFF. The CDR3 DNA sequence: TGTGCCAGCAGCGGGGGGACAGAGAACACTGAAGCTTTCTTT. The full variable domain, rest sourced from reference TRBV7-3 and TRBJ1-1, is GAGVSQTPSNKVTEKGKYVELRCDPISGHTALYWYRQSLGQGPEFLIYFQGTGAADDSGLPNDRFFAVRPEGSVSTLKIQRTERGDSAVYLCASSGGTENTEAFFGQGTRLTVV.

The gene calls are TRBV19 and TRBJ1-6; 9 positions match TRBD1. V lost 4 bases to trimming and J lost 6 bases; unmatched junction nucleotides: 7. Germline assignment: CDR1 LNHDA and CDR2 SQIVND (reference sequence). CDR3 length equals 16 residues. The CDR3 protein is CASSTLDRGGNSPLHF. Written as DNA, the CDR3 is TGTGCCAGTAGTACATTGGACAGGGGCGGTAATTCACCCCTCCACTTT.

This sequence joins TRBV20-1 and TRBJ2-7; D uncertain. From germline, CDR1 is DFQATT and CDR2 SNEGSKA (reference sequence). The CDR3 totals 12 residues. V lost 7 bases and J 1 base, leaving 11 bases between the germline ends. CDR3 DNA sequence: TGCAGTGGCGGTACTATATCCTACGAGCAGTACTTC. Translating gives CSGGTISYEQYF.

This clonotype has ten or more counts. The V gene is TRBV6-4, the J gene TRBJ1-6, with 7 bases lining up with TRBD1. CDR3 length: 16 amino acids. Germline V CDR1 and CDR2: MRHNA, SNTAGT. The trim removed 4 bases at V and 5 bases at J, leaving 8 bases unmatched. The CDR3 nucleotides read TGTGCCAGCAGTGTTCCAGGGGGAGCCCATAATTCACCCCTCCACTTT. Encoded protein: CASSVPGGAHNSPLHF.

Regarding this clonotype: A much larger clone sits a single nucleotide away, making a read error possible. The gene calls are TRBV5-6 and TRBJ1-1; D might be TRBD1 (5 bases). Germline V gene sequence: CDR1 SGHDT, CDR2 YYEEEE. Trimming cost V 3 bases and J 4 bases, with 22 bases left between them. CDR3 size: 17 residues. CDR3 bases: TGTGCCAGCAGCTGGGGGATCCATATTATCGCGGTCACTGAAGCTTTCTTT. It yields the protein CASSWGIHIIAVTEAFF.

This chain connects TRBV10-3 to TRBJ1-5, with 8 positions matching TRBD1. Trimming cost V 2 bases and J 5 bases; bases outside gene matches: 5. The CDR3 has 15 amino acids. CDR1 and CDR2 (germline): ENHRY, SYGVKD. Written as DNA, the CDR3 is TGTGCCATCAGTGAGACAGGGGGTCTATATCAGCCCCAGCATTTT. Translating it yields CAISETGGLYQPQHF.

V gene TRBV28 combines with J gene TRBJ2-5; tentative D call: TRBD1 (6 bases). CDR3 length: 14 amino acids. Germline V gene lookup returns CDR1 MDHEN and CDR2 SYDVKM. Trimming left V 1 base short and J 2 bases short, with 8 bases between. The CDR3 region has the DNA TGTGCCAGCAGTTTATACAGGGTTCAAGAGACCCAGTACTTC. This encodes CASSLYRVQETQYF.

This chain links TRBV7-2 with TRBJ2-7; D is unresolved. Trimming removed 5 bases at V and 7 bases at J, with 12 bases between. Per the germline V gene, CDR1 is SGHTA and CDR2 is FQGNSA. The CDR3 runs 12 residues. The CDR3 region has the DNA TGTGCCAGCAGCCCCTTATTACGAGAGCAGTACTTC. This gives the protein CASSPLLREQYF.

V and J are TRBV10-3 and TRBJ1-2, with D maybe TRBD1 (6 bases). Germline V lookup: CDR1 ENHRY, CDR2 SYGVKD. Trimming shortened V by 6 bases and J by 5 bases, and 19 bases separated the two germline ends. This CDR3 region has 15 residues. CDR3 DNA sequence: TGTGCCATCAGCCCCCGCGGGGGCCCCCTATATGGCTACACCTTC. This codes for CAISPRGGPLYGYTF.

This clonotype was observed at least ten times. The chain uses TRBV7-6 and TRBJ2-7; tentative D call: TRBD2 (6 bases). This CDR3 has 14 residues. V was cut by 3 bases and J by 2 bases, with 11 bases left in between. Germline CDR1 is SGHVS and CDR2 is FNYEAQ. The DNA for the CDR3 is TGTGCCAGCAGCTTGGGGGGAAGTACCTACGAGCAGTACTTC. As protein: CASSLGGSTYEQYF.

This clonotype turned up a few times. One junction end does not reproduce the germline sequence, and a read error may be involved. The V and J genes are TRBV6-5 and TRBJ2-2; D is possibly TRBD2 (6 bases). There are 14 residues in the CDR3. Per germline, CDR1 MNHEY and CDR2 SVGAGI. The CDR3 loop reads CASSYGGNTGELSF. The CDR3 region has the DNA TGTGCCAGCAGTTACGGCGGGAACACCGGGGAGCTGTCTTTT.